This record looks at one TCR beta chain sequence and its context. This clonotype was detected many times. Its antigen has not been determined. No base-level quality is on record; no much larger clone is a single base apart. The data originate from a study of CD8+CD57+ T cells in acquired aplastic anemia listed by TCRdb under 2018. Study-level background: DNA extracted from sorted CD4+ and CD8+ cells had a mean of roughly 3.4 ug, with a range of about 0.18 to 27.4 ug. Overall study results and their limits: Roughly 29 CD8+ CDR3 sequences were shared between patients and controls but appeared highly expressed in patients and within their immunodominant clones. No significant difference in CD8+ Simpson's diversity was found between patients and healthy controls (P=0.060).

In this study, sorted CD4+ and CD8+ T cells from the blood of healthy subjects and of severe aplastic anemia patients had their TCR repertoires deep-sequenced. Ficoll-Paque density gradient centrifugation was used to isolate peripheral blood mononuclear cells. Before DNA extraction, CD4+ and CD8+ T cells were sorted with FACS or magnetic beads. Genomic DNA served as template for TCR beta VDJ combination and CDR3 sequence profiling. An Illumina HiSeq 2000 was the platform used for TCR repertoire sequencing. Processing in the source paper ran as follows. TRBV/TRBJ rearrangement plots, CDR3 size and DJ length profiles, and Simpson's diversity index were used to evaluate the repertoires. The most abundant DNA sequence in the deep sequencing data was defined as the immunodominant clone. CDR3 amino acid sequences were checked for sharing between subjects and were compared against published repertoires and the VDJdb database. In TCRdb, the public reads were trimmed at Q25 with fastp and aligned with MiXCR, with productive beta chains retained. Entries are consolidated by CDR3 protein sequence, retaining the most common genes and DNA. The V and J calls were determined by TCRdb, not by the authors. Present in this sample are about 190,000 distinct CDR3 sequences, around 65% of which were seen just once. The biggest ten clones account for 46% of the sample.

The CDR3 has 14 amino acids, counting the end cysteine and phenylalanine. Kept here is only the CDR3 DNA, which spans 42 bases and is read in frame from base 1. V has 8 bases trimmed and J has 8 bases trimmed; junction bases matching no gene number 13. Per the germline V gene, SQVTM is the CDR1 and ANQGSEA is the CDR2. The TCR comes from a human donor with severe aplastic anemia or a healthy control (not recorded which). The rearranged chain carries TRBV29-1 and TRBJ2-1, with 9 junctional bases fitting TRBD1. The sample taken for sequencing was sorted CD4+, CD8+, or CD8+CD57+ T cells (not recorded which) from PBMCs. The CDR3 region has the sequence CSSDNPGQGYEQFF. The nucleotide sequence is TGCAGCTCTGACAACCCGGGACAGGGCTATGAGCAGTTCTTC.